One and the same sample provided the 6 T cell receptor beta chains below, sequenced in a study of blood T cell repertoires in COVID-19. The data were produced by immunoSEQ multiplex PCR, yet TCRdb's version contains in-frame clones alone and is incomplete. This table holds over 150,000 clones, under 90% found once. Material for sequencing was peripheral blood. These receptors were collected from a woman aged 80 or over with active or convalescent COVID-19.

DNA for the CDR3: TGCGCCAGCAGCTTAGAGAGTGCCAACTATGGCTACACCTTC. Protein sequence: CASSLESANYGYTF. The rearrangement uses TRBV5-1 and TRBJ1-2; D unclear. V was cut by 2 bases and J by 2 bases, with 10 bases left in between. CDR1 and CDR2 from the germline V gene are SGHRS and YFSETQ. CDR3 length equals 14 residues.

This rearrangement joins TRBV7-9 to TRBJ2-3, with TRBD2 matching 7 bases. Germline V gives CDR1 SEHNR, CDR2 FQNEAQ (reference sequence). V was pared by 5 bases and J by 2 bases, with 10 bases of the junction left unmatched. The CDR3 has 16 residues. Here the CDR3 reads CASSPLGRGFTDTQYF. The CDR3 bases are TGTGCCAGCAGCCCCCTCGGGCGGGGGTTCACAGATACGCAGTATTTT.

This clone was counted only a few times. V and J are TRBV5-1 and TRBJ1-1; D call uncertain. V gave up 1 base and J gave up 4 bases, with 17 bases separating them. The CDR3 runs 16 residues. CDR1 is SGHRS, CDR2 YFSETQ, per germline. CDR3 region: CASSLTGEVTATEAFF. For the CDR3, the DNA is TGCGCCAGCAGCTTGACTGGGGAGGTTACCGCCACTGAAGCTTTCTTT.

The chain joins TRBV3-1 (or the pseudogene TRBV3-2) to TRBJ1-6, with D possibly TRBD1 on 5 matching bases. CDR1 and CDR2 (germline): LGHDT, YNNKEL (reference sequence). The V gene lost 0 bases and the J gene lost 8 bases, with 14 bases spanning the gap. The CDR3 sequence is 16 residues long. The chain's CDR3 is CASSQDRAGRDSPLHF. CDR3 sequence (DNA): TGTGCCAGCAGCCAAGATCGGGCAGGGAGGGATTCACCCCTCCACTTT.

The chain uses TRBV30 and TRBJ1-2; no firm D call. This CDR3 is 13 amino acids long. Germline-derived CDR1 and CDR2 are GTSNPN and SVGIG (reference sequence). Trimming pared 1 base from V and 8 bases from J, leaving 14 bases between. CDR3 DNA: TGTGCCTGGAGTGCTGTGGGCGTACGGGGCTACACCTTC. This sequence encodes CAWSAVGVRGYTF.

The rearrangement links TRBV7-9 to TRBJ1-2; possible D gene TRBD1, 6 bases. V lost 0 bases and J 4 bases, leaving 12 bases between the germline ends. Germline CDR1 reads SEHNR; CDR2 reads FQNEAQ (reference sequence). The CDR3 runs to 15 residues. The CDR3 protein is CASSLAVSGAYGYTF. The CDR3 DNA is TGTGCCAGCAGCTTAGCGGTGTCAGGGGCCTATGGCTACACCTTC.